The sequence of this TCR beta chain was determined in a study of human T cells and chemical hapten exposure. Germline lookup yields CDR1 MNHEY and CDR2 SVGEGT. The CDR3 loop spans 12 amino acids. V lost 2 bases and J 3 bases, leaving 1 base between the germline ends. Time point specified: pre-sensitization, week 0. Treatment denoted: therapeutic diphenylcyclopropenone sensitization with weekly scalp DPC. This clonotype occurred a few times. In TCRdb, the RACE reads were re-called with MiXCR into one record per CDR3 protein. Of 250,000 or so distinct CDR3 sequences in the sample, around 7.3% were seen once.

The chain employs TRBV6-2 or TRBV6-3 and TRBJ2-2, with no clear D. The TCR comes from a man younger than 35 with alopecia areata. Some clones in this sample may be carry-over from other donors' samples. This material consisted of whole blood, taken in connection with sensitization to the hapten diphenylcyclopropenone (DPC). In DNA, the CDR3 is TGTGCCAGCAGTTACCACACCGGGGAGCTGTTTTTT. It yields the protein CASSYHTGELFF.